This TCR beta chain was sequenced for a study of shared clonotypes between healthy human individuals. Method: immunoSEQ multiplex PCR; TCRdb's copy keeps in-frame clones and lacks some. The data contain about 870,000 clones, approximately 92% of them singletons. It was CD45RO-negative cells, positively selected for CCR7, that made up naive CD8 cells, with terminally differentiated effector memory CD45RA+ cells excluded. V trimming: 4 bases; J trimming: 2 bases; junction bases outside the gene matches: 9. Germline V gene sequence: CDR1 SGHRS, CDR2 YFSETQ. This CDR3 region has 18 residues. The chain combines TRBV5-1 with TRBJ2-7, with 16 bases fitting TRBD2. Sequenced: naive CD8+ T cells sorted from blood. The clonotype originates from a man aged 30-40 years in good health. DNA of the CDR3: TGCGCCAGCAGCCCCGGGACTAGCGGGAGGGCCCTCGCCTACGAGCAGTACTTC. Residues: CASSPGTSGRALAYEQYF.